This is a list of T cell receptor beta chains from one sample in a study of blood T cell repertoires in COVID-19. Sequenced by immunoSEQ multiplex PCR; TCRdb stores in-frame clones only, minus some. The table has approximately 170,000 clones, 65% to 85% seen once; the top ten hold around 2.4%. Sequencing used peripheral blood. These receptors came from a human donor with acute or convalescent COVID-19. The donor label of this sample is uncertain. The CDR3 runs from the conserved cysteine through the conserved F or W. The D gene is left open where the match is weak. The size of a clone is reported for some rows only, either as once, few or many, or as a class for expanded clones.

CASSQDSGQGRYGYTF,TRBD1,TRBV4-1,NA
CASSEGTTDQPQHF,NA,TRBV2,NA
CASSYGQGPSYEQYF,TRBD1,TRBV6-6,NA
CASSPGGAGYTEAFF,NA,TRBV5-4,NA
CASSQGTGTDTQYF,NA,TRBV7-8,NA
CASSWAGGTNTGELFF,NA,TRBV5-1,NA
CTSGSGLAAREGETQYF,NA,TRBV1,once
CASHSGGVQETQYF,TRBD2,TRBV28,NA
CASTPRGDPNYGYTF,NA,TRBV5-5,NA
CASSLRGQGYGYTF,TRBD1,TRBV4-2,NA
CASSLDRRGGADGYTF,NA,TRBV5-1,NA
CASSNGQGRNTIYF,TRBD1,TRBV5-4,once
CSALGQGWNEQFF,NA,TRBV29-1,NA
CASSLNQVNTEAFF,NA,TRBV5-8,NA
CASRGSSGANVLTF,NA,TRBV9,NA